This passage covers 15 T cell receptor beta chains from one sample sequenced in a study of radiotherapy plus CTLA-4 blockade in lung cancer. Assay: immunoSEQ multiplex PCR; the TCRdb copy retains only in-frame clones and omits some. The sample records some 77,000 clones, 70% to 90% being singletons. Sequences were derived from peripheral blood, sampled from a patient treated with radiotherapy plus ipilimumab. All receptors derive from a human donor with non-small cell lung cancer who had a partial response to radiotherapy plus ipilimumab.

V gene TRBV28 combines with J gene TRBJ2-1, with TRBD2 matching 10 bases. Losses at the gene ends were 6 bases for V and 8 bases for J; bases not matched to a gene: 7. The CDR3 spans 14 residues. Germline loops: CDR1 MDHEN, CDR2 SYDVKM. The CDR3 reads CASSRTSGLDEQFF. CDR3 nucleotides: TGTGCCAGCAGCCGGACTAGCGGTTTAGATGAGCAGTTCTTC.

The rearrangement uses TRBV21-1 and TRBJ2-5; TRBD1 is taken as the D call from the table, unchecked against the DNA. TRBV21-1 is a listed pseudogene. The CDR3 loop spans 15 amino acids. The CDR3 region is CASSPPPRDKQTQYF. The CDR3 DNA sequence: TGTGCCAGCAGCCCCCCCCCTAGGGACAAACAGACCCAGTACTTC.

The chain joins TRBV19 to TRBJ1-1; D is undetermined. The CDR3 spans 12 residues. Trimming left V 5 bases short and J 4 bases short, with 8 bases between. Germline loops: CDR1 LNHDA, CDR2 SQIVND (reference sequence). CDR3 loop: CASSRSSTEAFF. In DNA form, the CDR3 reads TGTGCCAGTAGTCGGTCAAGCACTGAAGCTTTCTTT.

J is TRBJ1-5 and V is TRBV7-9, with D perhaps matching TRBD1 (6 bases). In germline, CDR1 is SEHNR, CDR2 FQNEAQ (reference sequence). Trimming removed 6 bases at V and 1 base at J, with 10 bases between. The CDR3 is 14 amino acids. CDR3 region: CASSPQGSNQPQHF. The CDR3 coding sequence is TGTGCCAGCAGTCCCCAGGGGAGCAATCAGCCCCAGCATTTT.

By sample fraction, this clone is medium-sized. The chain combines TRBV7-6 with TRBJ2-3, with D uncertain. Germline values: CDR1 SGHVS, CDR2 FNYEAQ. V shed 0 bases and J shed 3 bases, with 4 bases lying between them. The CDR3 consists of 13 residues. Here the CDR3 reads CASSLALTDTQYF. CDR3 sequence (DNA): TGTGCCAGCAGCTTAGCTTTAACAGATACGCAGTATTTT.

CDR3 protein: CASSAGDSYNEQFF. The CDR3 DNA sequence: TGTGCCAGCAGTGCGGGGGATTCCTACAATGAGCAGTTCTTC. This chain connects TRBV2 to TRBJ2-1; tentative D call: TRBD2 (6 bases). With 4 bases removed from V and 1 base from J, the gap between germline ends came to 8 bases. The CDR3 covers 14 residues. CDR1 is SNHLY and CDR2 is FYNNEI in the germline V gene. Looking up the rest from reference TRBV2 and TRBJ2-1 gives the full variable domain: EPEVTQTPSHQVTQMGQEVILRCVPISNHLYFYWYRQILGQKVEFLVSFYNNEISEKSEIFDDQFSVERPDGSNFTLKIRSTKLEDSAMYFCASSAGDSYNEQFFGPGTRLTVL.

The chain has TRBV29-1 and TRBJ2-1; 9 bases are a match to TRBD2. The germline V gene has CDR1 SQVTM and CDR2 ANQGSEA. V shed 5 bases, J shed 7 bases, and the junction held 3 bases outside the gene matches. This CDR3 region has 12 residues. DNA for the CDR3: TGCAGCGTTCGGCGGGAGGGGAATGAGCAGTTCTTC. It codes for CSVRREGNEQFF.

This clone was observed once. V usage is TRBV6-6 and J usage is TRBJ1-5; maybe TRBD1 (6 bases). The CDR3 consists of 16 residues. Per the germline V gene, CDR1 is MNHNY and CDR2 is SVGAGI (reference sequence). Trimming cost V 5 bases and J 3 bases, with 17 bases left between them. The CDR3 region is CASSGGQAGLNQPQHF. CDR3 DNA sequence: TGTGCCAGCAGTGGGGGACAAGCTGGGCTCAATCAGCCCCAGCATTTT.

J is TRBJ2-5 and V is TRBV9, with 8 bases matching TRBD2. Per the germline V gene, CDR1 is SGDLS and CDR2 is YYNGEE. The V and J ends lost 0 bases and 5 bases, in that order; junction bases with no gene match: 12. This CDR3 comprises 17 residues. CDR3 nucleotide sequence: TGTGCCAGCAGCGTAGCTTTGACAGCGGGAGACTGGGAGACCCAGTACTTC. This codes for CASSVALTAGDWETQYF. Complete variable domain (other parts from reference TRBV9 and TRBJ2-5): DSGVTQTPKHLITATGQRVTLRCSPRSGDLSVYWYQQSLDQGLQFLIQYYNGEERAKGNILERFSAQQFPDLHSELNLSSLELGDSALYFCASSVALTAGDWETQYFGPGTRLLVL.

V gene TRBV9 combines with J gene TRBJ2-5; 10 bases match TRBD2. V lost 0 bases, J lost 3 bases, and 5 bases stayed unmatched. Germline V lookup: CDR1 SGDLS, CDR2 YYNGEE. The CDR3 covers 16 residues. As DNA, the CDR3 is TGTGCCAGCAGCGTAGCTCCAGCGGGAGGGGAAGAGACCCAGTACTTC. Encoded protein: CASSVAPAGGEETQYF.

This chain joins TRBV7-2 and TRBJ1-2, with TRBD1 as a possible D gene (5 bases). The germline V gene encodes CDR1 SGHTA and CDR2 FQGNSA. The ends were cut back, 5 bases at V and 3 bases at J, with 22 bases in the middle. The CDR3 loop spans 17 amino acids. The CDR3 region is CASSPQSFRVDDYGYTF. CDR3 coding DNA: TGTGCCAGCAGCCCACAGTCGTTCAGGGTGGATGACTATGGCTACACCTTC.

The chain employs TRBV28 and TRBJ1-3; 7 bases fit TRBD1. The CDR3 runs to 16 residues. V gave up 1 base and J gave up 4 bases; unmatched junction bases: 7. Germline V gene data show CDR1 as MDHEN and CDR2 as SYDVKM. CDR3 coding DNA: TGTGCCAGCAGTTTATTCCGACAGGGATCGGGAAACACCATATATTTT. Its protein is CASSLFRQGSGNTIYF.

The chain has TRBV7-8 and TRBJ2-1; 8 positions match TRBD2. Trimming at V came to 5 bases and at J to 6 bases, leaving 3 bases not matched to a gene. The CDR3 extends over 13 amino acids. CDR1 and CDR2 from the germline V gene are SGHVS and FQNEAQ. CDR3 DNA: TGTGCCAGCAGCGGGCTAGCGGGCAATGAGCAGTTCTTC. Amino acid sequence: CASSGLAGNEQFF.

The V gene is TRBV28, the J gene TRBJ2-1; 15 nucleotides line up with TRBD2. Germline V gene data show CDR1 as MDHEN and CDR2 as SYDVKM. This CDR3 is built from 19 residues. Losses at the gene ends were 4 bases for V and 5 bases for J; bases not matched to a gene: 12. The CDR3 nucleotides read TGTGCCAGCAGTTCACGGACTAGCGGGAGGGCCGCTAGAGACAATGAGCAGTTCTTC. Its translation is CASSSRTSGRAARDNEQFF.

The rearrangement links TRBV27 to TRBJ1-2; D is ambiguous. V lost 1 base and J 6 bases, leaving 9 bases between the germline ends. Germline V gene lookup returns CDR1 MNHEY and CDR2 SMNVEV (reference sequence). The CDR3 contains 13 residues. CDR3 DNA: TGTGCCAGCAGTTTATTGGGAGACCATGGCTACACCTTC. It translates to CASSLLGDHGYTF.